The clone carrying this T cell receptor beta chain was counted many times. Its antigen remains unknown. As part of library construction, unique molecular identifiers were attached to individual cDNA molecules. TCRdb independently ran MiXCR on the 5' RACE reads; one entry per CDR3 protein. The data show tens of thousands of distinct CDR3 sequences, 4% to 5.5% seen once. The data were obtained in a study of early T cells in non-severe SARS-CoV-2 infection. At the level of the study: Unsorted whole blood bulk RNA was sequenced, with unpaired chains.

CDR3 length: 14 residues. Germline CDR1 SGHVS, CDR2 FQNEAQ. J was trimmed by 5 bases and V by 5 bases; bases with no gene match: 5. Study-wide results and limits: VDJdb matching favored anti-spike CD8 responses, missing private and CD4 specificities.

The sequenced material came from whole blood. This receptor was identified in an adult who was a healthcare worker with PCR-confirmed SARS-CoV-2 infection or an uninfected control (not recorded which). The rearrangement joins TRBV7-8 to TRBJ1-4; 7 bases fit TRBD1. The CDR3 region is CASSRDRENEKLFF. The CDR3 DNA reads as TGTGCCAGCAGCCGAGACAGGGAGAATGAAAAACTGTTTTTT.